These 23 T cell receptor beta chains originate from one sample sequenced in a study of blood T cell repertoires in COVID-19. Some clones are missing from TCRdb's copy, which holds only in-frame ones; the method was immunoSEQ multiplex PCR. The sample lists 450,000 to 500,000 clones, 75% to 90% seen once, with roughly 3.2% in the top ten. Material for sequencing was peripheral blood. All receptors derive from a human donor in a cohort sampled during active COVID-19.

This chain joins TRBV30 and TRBJ2-2; possible D gene TRBD2, 6 bases. Trimming cost V 5 bases and J 0 bases, with 13 bases left between them. CDR1 is GTSNPN and CDR2 is SVGIG in the germline V gene (reference sequence). The CDR3 covers 15 residues. CDR3 protein: CAWDPTSSNTGELFF. Here the CDR3 DNA reads TGTGCCTGGGATCCTACTAGCTCGAACACCGGGGAGCTGTTTTTT.

The chain is built from TRBV7-9 and TRBJ1-6; the D gene is possibly TRBD1 (6 bases). The V gene's germline CDR1 is SEHNR and CDR2 FQNEAQ (reference sequence). The V end lost 1 base, the J end lost 7 bases, and 14 bases lay between the germline ends. The CDR3 spans 16 residues. The CDR3 reads CASSLVSGVNNSPLHF. The CDR3 region has the DNA TGTGCCAGCAGCTTAGTGTCAGGGGTGAACAATTCACCCCTCCACTTT.

The chain employs TRBV14 and TRBJ2-2; tentative D call: TRBD2 (5 bases). Deletions cut 2 bases from V and 2 bases from J, with 18 bases between. The CDR3 spans 18 residues. Germline loops: CDR1 SGHDN, CDR2 FVKESK. The CDR3 is CASSQSASGRSNTGELFF. The CDR3 coding sequence is TGTGCCAGCAGCCAATCAGCGTCGGGAAGGTCAAACACCGGGGAGCTGTTTTTT.

This sequence joins TRBV19 and TRBJ2-1, with TRBD1 matching over 7 bases. CDR1 and CDR2 from the germline V gene are LNHDA and SQIVND (reference sequence). J gave up 15 bases and V 5 bases, and 16 bases lay outside the gene matches. This CDR3 has 14 amino acids. CDR3 coding DNA: TGTGCCAGTAGTCCACGGGACAGCCGAAAAGTATGGTTCTTC. Its protein product is CASSPRDSRKVWFF.

The V and J genes are TRBV10-3 and TRBJ2-1; D remains ambiguous. Germline CDR1 and CDR2: ENHRY and SYGVKD. This CDR3 is built from 14 residues. V lost 4 bases, J lost 2 bases, and 9 bases lay in between. The CDR3: CAISGQNAYNEQFF. CDR3 nucleotides: TGTGCCATCAGTGGCCAGAACGCCTACAATGAGCAGTTCTTC.

This clone was seen only once. The chain uses TRBV18 and TRBJ2-2; D not resolved. This CDR3 is built from 17 residues. V was clipped by 0 bases and J by 3 bases, with 14 bases between them. CDR1 and CDR2 from the germline V gene are KGHSH and LQKENI. The CDR3 nucleotides are TGTGCCAGCTCACCACCGAGCGTTGGGTACGACACCGGGGAGCTGTTTTTT. The encoded protein is CASSPPSVGYDTGELFF.

This chain uses TRBV28 with TRBJ2-7; TRBD2 matches 11 bases. This CDR3 is built from 13 residues. Unmatched junction bases numbered 2, after V lost 6 bases and J lost 4 bases. The germline CDR1 and CDR2 sequences are MDHEN and SYDVKM. The CDR3: CASRTSGGYEQYF. In DNA form, the CDR3 reads TGTGCCAGCAGAACTAGCGGGGGTTACGAGCAGTACTTC.

V is TRBV11-2 and J is TRBJ2-1; D is perhaps TRBD2 (6 bases). The V and J ends lost 1 base and 4 bases respectively, with 20 bases between them. Per germline, CDR1 SGHAT and CDR2 FQNNGV. This CDR3 region has 18 residues. This CDR3 is CASSLGYGEVAEYNEQFF. The CDR3 nucleotides are TGTGCCAGCAGCTTAGGTTATGGTGAGGTAGCGGAATACAATGAGCAGTTCTTC. The whole variable domain, filled in from reference TRBV11-2 and TRBJ2-1, reads EAGVAQSPRYKIIEKRQSVAFWCNPISGHATLYWYQQILGQGPKLLIQFQNNGVVDDSQLPKDRFSAERLKGVDSTLKIQPAKLEDSAVYLCASSLGYGEVAEYNEQFFGPGTRLTVL.

In this sample, this clone turned up once. This chain links TRBV4-2 with TRBJ1-4; no firm D call. Germline CDR1 LGHNA, CDR2 YNFKEQ. V was clipped by 1 base and J by 0 bases, with 9 bases between them. The CDR3 is 16 residues long. Here the CDR3 reads CASSQGEDATNEKLFF. The CDR3 coding sequence is TGTGCCAGCAGCCAAGGAGAGGATGCAACTAATGAAAAACTGTTTTTT.

The chain uses TRBV30 and TRBJ1-5; 8 bases fit TRBD1. Per germline, CDR1 GTSNPN and CDR2 SVGIG (reference sequence). V dropped 2 bases and J dropped 6; count of bases not matched to a gene: 15. The CDR3 sequence is 17 residues long. The CDR3, as DNA: TGTGCCTGGAGTCGTGGGCAGGGGGCAGCAGGGGGTCAGCCCCAGCATTTT. Translated, it gives CAWSRGQGAAGGQPQHF.

The V call is TRBV7-3, the J call TRBJ1-1; D unresolved. CDR3 length: 13 amino acids. Trimming shortened V by 2 bases and J by 4 bases, and 8 bases separated the two germline ends. CDR1 is SGHTA and CDR2 is FQGTGA in the germline V gene. The CDR3 bases are TGTGCCAGCAGCTTAGAGGGAAGCACTGAAGCTTTCTTT. Its protein product is CASSLEGSTEAFF.

This clone was found once. The J gene is TRBJ2-3, the V gene TRBV5-1; possible D gene TRBD1, 6 bases. Germline V gene data show CDR1 as SGHRS and CDR2 as YFSETQ. Between the trimmed V and J ends, which lost 3 bases and 0 bases, there was a span of 14 bases. The CDR3 extends over 16 amino acids. DNA for the CDR3: TGCGCCAGCAGCTCAGGGGCGGCACTTAGCACAGATACGCAGTATTTT. This sequence encodes CASSSGAALSTDTQYF.

The V gene is TRBV2, the J gene TRBJ2-1; TRBD2 agrees at 16 bases. The germline V gene encodes CDR1 SNHLY and CDR2 FYNNEI. This CDR3 has 18 amino acids. V trimming: 6 bases; J trimming: 6 bases; junction bases outside the gene matches: 11. The CDR3 reads CASSLGLAGGREGNEQFF. CDR3 sequence (DNA): TGTGCCAGCAGCCTGGGACTAGCGGGAGGGAGGGAAGGCAATGAGCAGTTCTTC.

V and J are TRBV18 and TRBJ1-3, with D maybe TRBD1 (5 bases). The CDR3 is made up of 14 amino acids. The germline CDR1 and CDR2 sequences are KGHSH and LQKENI. Trimming shortened V by 1 base and J by 1 base, and 5 bases separated the two germline ends. The CDR3 nucleotides read TGTGCCAGCTCACCACAGGGGTCTGGAAACACCATATATTTT. Its protein product is CASSPQGSGNTIYF.

The chain recombines TRBV20-1 with TRBJ2-1; TRBD2 matches 16 bases. The CDR3 is 18 residues long. Germline V gene lookup returns CDR1 DFQATT and CDR2 SNEGSKA (reference sequence). The V gene end was trimmed by 3 bases and the J gene end by 9 bases; junction bases not matched to a gene: 14. The CDR3 here is CSASRPTGTSGRGAEQFF. In DNA form, the CDR3 reads TGCAGTGCTAGTCGCCCAACCGGGACTAGCGGGAGGGGTGCTGAGCAGTTCTTC.

This chain uses TRBV9 with TRBJ2-2; TRBD2 matches at 9 bases. The CDR3 runs 15 residues. V dropped 0 bases and J dropped 6; count of bases not matched to a gene: 3. Per germline, CDR1 SGDLS and CDR2 YYNGEE. The CDR3 loop is CASSVEAGGAGELFF. The CDR3 DNA is TGTGCCAGCAGCGTAGAAGCGGGGGGTGCCGGGGAGCTGTTTTTT.

This clone occurred a few times. V is TRBV4-2 and J is TRBJ1-1; tentative D call: TRBD1 (6 bases). The CDR3 has 16 amino acids. The V end lost 0 bases, the J end lost 3 bases, and 14 bases lay between the germline ends. The germline CDR1 and CDR2 sequences are LGHNA and YNFKEQ. CDR3: CASSQEGGLVDTEAFF. The CDR3 DNA is TGTGCCAGCAGCCAAGAAGGGGGATTGGTCGACACTGAAGCTTTCTTT.

The chain uses TRBV6-2 or TRBV6-3 and TRBJ1-5, with D perhaps TRBD1 (6 bases). The germline V and J ends were trimmed by 3 bases and 0 bases, with 18 bases remaining between them. The CDR3 sequence is 18 residues long. Germline CDR1 reads MNHEY; CDR2 reads SVGEGT. As DNA, the CDR3 is TGTGCCAGCAGTTATCCCTCCCCTCGACAGGATAGCAATCAGCCCCAGCATTTT. Amino acid sequence: CASSYPSPRQDSNQPQHF.

V is TRBV5-4 and J is TRBJ2-1; TRBD2 agrees at 11 bases. The CDR3 runs 16 residues. V shed 3 bases and J 6 bases; nucleotides not matched to a gene: 8. The V gene's germline CDR1 is SGHNT and CDR2 YYREEE (reference sequence). The CDR3 DNA is TGTGCCAGCAGCTCCCAAGGTAGCGGGAGGGCCAATGAGCAGTTCTTC. Encoded protein: CASSSQGSGRANEQFF.

J is TRBJ1-2 and V is TRBV19; D gene unclear. The CDR3 has 14 amino acids. Germline V gene sequence: CDR1 LNHDA, CDR2 SQIVND (reference sequence). V shed 6 bases and J shed 2 bases, with 13 bases lying between them. The CDR3 DNA is TGTGCCAGTAGCCCCAGGACTGCCAACTATGGCTACACCTTC. Its translation: CASSPRTANYGYTF.

V usage is TRBV1 and J usage is TRBJ2-3; the table calls TRBD1, which could not be checked here. TRBV1 is a known pseudogene. The CDR3 length is 17 residues. CDR3 region: CTSSLLRTGASTDTQYF. CDR3 DNA sequence: TGCACCAGCAGCCTGCTCCGGACAGGGGCTAGCACAGATACGCAGTATTTT.

The chain couples TRBV19 to TRBJ2-2; 8 nucleotides agree with TRBD1. The CDR3 length is 14 residues. Per the germline V gene, CDR1 is LNHDA and CDR2 is SQIVND (reference sequence). The V segment lost 7 bases and the J segment 0 bases; nucleotides outside the gene matches: 1. CDR3 region: CASMDRANTGELFF. DNA of the CDR3: TGTGCCAGTATGGACAGGGCGAACACCGGGGAGCTGTTTTTT.

In the case of this clone: The same CDR3 arises from other DNA sequences in this sample as well. The V call is TRBV18, the J call TRBJ1-4, with 9 bases identical to TRBD1. The CDR3 sequence is 14 residues long. V shed 2 bases and J 8 bases; nucleotides not matched to a gene: 3. Germline CDR1 is KGHSH and CDR2 is LQKENI. The CDR3 bases are TGTGCCAGCTCACCAAGGACAGGGGACGAAAAACTGTTTTTT. It specifies CASSPRTGDEKLFF.